This T cell receptor (beta chain) originates from a study of cytomegalovirus exposure and HLA in healthy donors. This clone was counted once. Its antigen is not identified. Germline lookup yields CDR1 SGHDT and CDR2 YYEEEE. V was pared by 3 bases and J by 7 bases, with 5 bases of the junction left unmatched. The CDR3 runs to 15 residues. The study, taken as a whole, reports: Most of the TCR beta V segments (in an earlier analysis) were productive either about 90% or about 30% of the time.

PCR employed 60 Vbeta and 13 Jbeta primers. Clones were read by immunoSEQ multiplex PCR, and TCRdb kept only the in-frame ones, dropping some. Found here are some 110,000 clones, around three fifths of them singletons; the top ten hold about 8%. The gene calls are TRBV5-6 and TRBJ2-1; the match to TRBD2 covers 12 bases. The clonotype was recovered from a woman aged 40 to 49 in good health and CMV-seropositive. The sequenced material came from PBMCs. CDR3 sequence reads: CASSSGLAGLNEQFF. In DNA, the CDR3 is TGTGCCAGCAGCTCCGGACTAGCGGGGTTGAATGAGCAGTTCTTC.